This paragraph reports one TCR beta chain. Antigen: not known. These data are taken from a study of T cell repertoires in ileal Crohn's disease. The CDR3 has 15 amino acids. The J segment lost 4 bases and the V segment lost 6 bases, leaving 3 bases of the junction unmatched. Germline-derived CDR1 and CDR2 are SNHLY and FYNNEI. Study-wide results and limits: Active smokers at surgery had more clonal expansions than non-smokers.

Clones were sequenced by immunoSEQ multiplex PCR, and TCRdb holds only the in-frame ones, with some missing. The sample lists approximately 7,700 clones, around 96% occurring once. The chain employs TRBV2 and TRBJ1-6; 10 nucleotides line up with TRBD1. This clonotype was obtained from an adult with Crohn's disease. The sample taken for sequencing was ileal tissue. The CDR3, as DNA: TGTGCCAGCAGCGAGGACAGGGGGTATAATTCACCCCTCCACTTT. It encodes CASSEDRGYNSPLHF.